This entry is about one T cell receptor beta chain. This sample was included in a study of blood T cell repertoires in COVID-19. Study context: Acute and convalescent COVID-19 specimens originated in the United States, Italy and Spain.

TCRdb keeps only in-frame clones here, not all; method: immunoSEQ multiplex PCR. In the table there are around 120,000 clones, more than 90% of which are singletons. Germline loops: CDR1 LGHDT, CDR2 YNNKEL (reference sequence). CDR3 length: 11 amino acids. The V and J ends lost 6 bases and 7 bases respectively, with 6 bases between them. V usage is TRBV3-1 (or the pseudogene TRBV3-2) and J usage is TRBJ2-2, with a possible D match to TRBD2 (5 bases). The material sequenced was peripheral blood. This sequence was found in a man aged 50-60 years with active COVID-19. CDR3 protein: CASRGVGELFF. Here the CDR3 DNA reads TGTGCCAGCAGGGGAGTCGGGGAGCTGTTTTTT.